A selection of T cell receptor beta chains follows, all from one sample in a study of chemoradiotherapy in HPV16-positive cancers. TCRdb keeps only in-frame clones here, not all; method: immunoSEQ multiplex PCR. The sample lists 14,000 or so clones; around nine tenths were seen once. The material sequenced was tumor tissue, taken from a patient who underwent chemoradiotherapy. The receptors were sampled from a human donor with HPV-associated anogenital cancer. CDR3s include the opening cysteine and the closing phenylalanine or tryptophan. The order of the fields is V gene, clone size, J gene, D gene, CDR3 DNA, CDR3 protein. A D gene is named only where the DNA matches it firmly. Size is stated for part of the rows, as once, few or many counts, or as a class when the clone is expanded.

TRBV7-8	.	TRBJ1-1	.	TGTGCCAGCAGCTTAGCGAGGGGTCCCACTGAAGCTTTCTTT	CASSLARGPTEAFF
TRBV6-5	.	TRBJ1-2	.	TGTGCCAGCAGCGATGGGGGGCACTACTATGGCTACACCTTC	CASSDGGHYYGYTF
TRBV27	.	TRBJ2-1	.	TGTGCCAGCAGTTTTATCGCCGGTAGCGCCAAAAATGAGCAGTTCTTC	CASSFIAGSAKNEQFF
TRBV11-2	.	TRBJ1-2	.	TGTGCCAGCAGCTTAGGAGACTTTGAGTCCTACACCTTC	CASSLGDFESYTF
TRBV7-8	.	TRBJ1-5	.	TGTGCCAGCCGGCCAGGGGCCGGCAATCAGCCCCAGCATTTT	CASRPGAGNQPQHF
TRBV5-1	.	TRBJ2-5	.	TGCGCCAGCAGCTTGTGGGGGACTGGAGGGACCCAGTACTTC	CASSLWGTGGTQYF
TRBV5-1	.	TRBJ1-4	.	TGCGCCAGCAGCTTTTCGGTGAACCACAGGGTCGACTTGAATGAAAAACTGTTTTTT	CASSFSVNHRVDLNEKLFF
TRBV7-9	.	TRBJ1-2	.	TGTGCCACCGGGACACAGGACAGCGTTAACTATGGCTACACCTTC	CATGTQDSVNYGYTF
TRBV5-4	.	TRBJ2-7	.	TGTGCCAGCAGCTTGCCGTCCTCCGAGCAGTACTTC	CASSLPSSEQYF
TRBV29-1	.	TRBJ2-3	.	TGCAGCGTCAGCCGGAACACAGATACGCAGTATTTT	CSVSRNTDTQYF
TRBV7-7	.	TRBJ2-7	.	TGTGCTAGCAGCTTAGCAGGTTGGGGATACGAGCAGTACTTC	CASSLAGWGYEQYF
TRBV10-2	.	TRBJ2-3	.	TGCGCCAGCAGTGCGGACTTTGTCACAGATACGCAGTATTTT	CASSADFVTDTQYF
TRBV19	.	TRBJ2-3	.	TGTGCCAGTAGTATTTTTAATGCGCAGGGGCGCACAGATACGCAGTATTTT	CASSIFNAQGRTDTQYF
TRBV27	.	TRBJ2-3	.	TGTGCCAGCAGCCCAGTTTTAAGGGTTGGCACAGATACGCAGTATTTT	CASSPVLRVGTDTQYF
TRBV27	.	TRBJ2-5	TRBD2	TGTGCCAGCAGTTTATCCCCTAGCGGGGTCCAAGAGACCCAGTACTTC	CASSLSPSGVQETQYF
TRBV13	.	TRBJ1-3	TRBD1	TGTGCCAGCAGCTCGGGACAGGGAACTGGAAACACCATATATTTT	CASSSGQGTGNTIYF
TRBV15	.	TRBJ2-2	.	TGTGCCACCAGCAGAGATTACGGGGGAGCGAACACCGGGGAGCTGTTTTTT	CATSRDYGGANTGELFF
TRBV4-1	.	TRBJ1-1	TRBD1	TGCGCCAGCAGCCCACAGGGGGCTGAAGCTTTCTTT	CASSPQGAEAFF
TRBV18	.	TRBJ2-2	.	TGTGCCAGCTCACCGATGAGGGGCACCGGGGAGCTGTTTTTT	CASSPMRGTGELFF
TRBV19	.	TRBJ2-2	TRBD2	TGTGCCAGCAGCGGGGTCAGGAACACCGGGGAGCTGTTTTTT	CASSGVRNTGELFF
TRBV7-2	.	TRBJ1-3	.	TGTGCCAGCAGCTTACAAAACTCTGGAAACACCATATATTTT	CASSLQNSGNTIYF
TRBV2	.	TRBJ2-7	TRBD1	TGTGCCAGCAGTCGGGACAGGGGGTATGAGCAGTACTTC	CASSRDRGYEQYF
TRBV5-1	.	TRBJ2-3	.	TGCGCCAGCAGCTTGGATCGCAATGGAGATACGCAGTATTTT	CASSLDRNGDTQYF
TRBV5-5	few	TRBJ2-1	.	TGTGCCAGCAGCAATAGACAGCACAGCTCCTACAATGAGCAGTTCTTC	CASSNRQHSSYNEQFF
TRBV5-1	few	TRBJ2-3	TRBD2	TGCGCCAGCAGCACTAGCGGGGCAACCCTCACAGATACGCAGTATTTT	CASSTSGATLTDTQYF
TRBV25-1	.	TRBJ2-6	.	TGTGCCAGCAGTGGAGACAGCTTACCATTCTCTGGGGCCAACGTCCTGACTTTC	CASSGDSLPFSGANVLTF
TRBV19	.	TRBJ2-2	TRBD2	TGTGCCAGTAGTCCAACTAGCGGGAGGGGATCCGGGGAGCTGTTTTTT	CASSPTSGRGSGELFF
TRBV9	.	TRBJ2-5	.	TGTGCCAGCAGCGTAGCTTTGGGGGAGACCCAGTACTTC	CASSVALGETQYF
TRBV9	.	TRBJ1-1	.	TGTGCCAGCAGCGTAGGCAGGTACGACACTGAAGCTTTCTTT	CASSVGRYDTEAFF